The 16 T cell receptor beta chains in this list originate from one sample, sequenced in a study of cytomegalovirus exposure and HLA in healthy donors. Profiling relied on immunoSEQ multiplex PCR, and the TCRdb table lists in-frame clones only, not all of them. This table holds about 360,000 clones, just over 85% found once. Sequencing used PBMCs. The source of these receptors is a woman younger than 35 in good health and CMV-seronegative.

The CDR3 DNA follows: TGTGCCAGCAGCTCCAACCGGGACAGGGTCCACGGGGAGCTGTTTTTT. Amino acids: CASSSNRDRVHGELFF. V is TRBV7-9 and J is TRBJ2-2; 9 positions match TRBD1. The length of the CDR3 is 16 residues. Per the germline V gene, CDR1 is SEHNR and CDR2 is FQNEAQ (reference sequence). The J segment lost 7 bases and the V segment lost 4 bases, leaving 10 bases of the junction unmatched.

This chain uses TRBV6-1 with TRBJ2-1; TRBD2 agrees at 10 bases. V shed 0 bases and J 4 bases; nucleotides not matched to a gene: 15. Germline-derived CDR1 and CDR2 are MNHNS and SASEGT. This CDR3 contains 20 residues. CDR3 nucleotides: TGTGCCAGCAGTGAAGCGCAGTTAGAAGTCGGGACTAGCGCATACAATGAGCAGTTCTTC. Translation gives CASSEAQLEVGTSAYNEQFF.

The V and J genes are TRBV28 and TRBJ1-1, with 9 bases fitting TRBD1. J lost 4 bases, V lost 6 bases, and 6 bases had no gene match. The CDR3 extends over 14 amino acids. The V gene's germline CDR1 is MDHEN and CDR2 SYDVKM. DNA for the CDR3: TGTGCCAGCAGACCCGGACAGGGGAGCACTGAAGCTTTCTTT. Its translation: CASRPGQGSTEAFF.

The chain recombines TRBV7-9 with TRBJ1-2; 8 bases are shared with TRBD1. Germline V gives CDR1 SEHNR, CDR2 FQNEAQ (reference sequence). The junction had 7 bases not matched to a gene; V was cut back by 5 bases and J by 2 bases. The length of the CDR3 is 15 residues. CDR3 loop: CASSATDRANYGYTF. CDR3 bases: TGTGCCAGCAGCGCTACGGACAGGGCAAACTATGGCTACACCTTC.

The chain is built from TRBV7-2 and TRBJ2-2; 8 nucleotides match TRBD2. The CDR3 sequence is 16 residues long. Germline loops: CDR1 SGHTA, CDR2 FQGNSA. The J segment lost 7 bases and the V segment lost 4 bases, leaving 11 bases of the junction unmatched. The CDR3 loop reads CASSSRRTSPYGELFF. DNA for the CDR3: TGTGCCAGCAGCTCCCGAAGGACTAGCCCATACGGGGAGCTGTTTTTT. Combining the CDR3 with reference TRBV7-2 and TRBJ2-2 gives the whole variable domain GAGVSQSPSNKVTEKGKDVELRCDPISGHTALYWYRQSLGQGLEFLIYFQGNSAPDKSGLPSDRFSAERTGGSVSTLTIQRTQQEDSAVYLCASSSRRTSPYGELFFGEGSRLTVL.

This chain uses TRBV18 with TRBJ1-4; D is unresolved. The germline CDR1 and CDR2 sequences are KGHSH and LQKENI. The CDR3 is 16 amino acids. Between the trimmed V and J ends, which lost 1 base and 0 bases, there was a span of 9 bases. CDR3 in amino acids: CASSPLGGATNEKLFF. In nucleotides, the CDR3 is TGTGCCAGCTCACCACTCGGCGGCGCAACTAATGAAAAACTGTTTTTT.

The CDR3, as DNA: TGTGCCAGCAGCCGGGGGGGCCCCGACGAGCAGTACTTC. Translating gives CASSRGGPDEQYF. The chain uses TRBV11-2 and TRBJ2-7; 8 bases map to TRBD2. This CDR3 region has 13 residues. After removal of 5 bases from V and 5 bases from J, the junction contained 5 bases not matched to a gene. The germline gives CDR1 SGHAT, CDR2 FQNNGV.

The chain uses TRBV27 and TRBJ1-2, with 7 bases matching TRBD1. The V gene's germline CDR1 is MNHEY and CDR2 SMNVEV (reference sequence). The CDR3 is 16 residues long. Losses at the gene ends were 4 bases for V and 0 bases for J; bases not matched to a gene: 8. In nucleotides, the CDR3 is TGTGCCAGCAGTTCACGGACAGGAAACTCTAACTATGGCTACACCTTC. It encodes CASSSRTGNSNYGYTF.

J is TRBJ2-1 and V is TRBV7-9; 7 nucleotides line up with TRBD2. Trimming removed 5 bases from V and 6 bases from J; junction bases left unmatched: 10. CDR1 is SEHNR, CDR2 FQNEAQ, per germline (reference sequence). The CDR3 length is 15 residues. The CDR3 DNA follows: TGTGCCAGCAGCCCTACAAAGACTAGCAGCAATGAGCAGTTCTTC. The encoded protein is CASSPTKTSSNEQFF.

The chain links TRBV5-1 to TRBJ2-2; D is ambiguous. The CDR3 length is 14 residues. Germline V gives CDR1 SGHRS, CDR2 YFSETQ. Trimming left V 5 bases short and J 0 bases short, with 8 bases between. CDR3 loop: CASSWQSNTGELFF. CDR3 DNA: TGCGCCAGCAGTTGGCAATCGAACACCGGGGAGCTGTTTTTT.

V is TRBV6-1 and J is TRBJ1-2; the D gene is possibly TRBD1 (5 bases). Deletions cut 6 bases from V and 4 bases from J, with 15 bases between. The CDR3 runs to 14 residues. Germline V gives CDR1 MNHNS, CDR2 SASEGT. CDR3 sequence (DNA): TGTGCCAGCAGACTCCGTGGGGCTCTCTATGGCTACACCTTC. Protein: CASRLRGALYGYTF.

This clone showed up just a few times. The chain uses TRBV7-3 and TRBJ2-1; TRBD2 aligns across 15 bases. V gave up 4 bases and J gave up 6 bases; unmatched junction bases: 4. Germline CDR1 and CDR2: SGHTA and FQGTGA. This CDR3 spans 16 amino acids. CDR3 sequence (DNA): TGTGCCAGCAGCTACGGGACTAGCGGGAGGATCAATGAGCAGTTCTTC. It specifies CASSYGTSGRINEQFF.

This clone was picked up a small number of times. The chain joins TRBV2 to TRBJ2-4, with TRBD1 identical over 7 bases. This CDR3 region has 15 residues. The germline V gene encodes CDR1 SNHLY and CDR2 FYNNEI. Trimming took 6 bases from V and 4 from J; bases not matched to a gene: 9. CDR3 in amino acids: CASSDQGQSKNIQYF. CDR3 sequence (DNA): TGTGCCAGCAGCGACCAGGGACAGTCTAAAAACATTCAGTACTTC.

The genes are TRBV23-1 and TRBJ1-2; perhaps TRBD1 as D (5 bases). TRBV23-1 is sorted into the ORF group, with uncertain function. The CDR3 spans 15 residues. V was cut by 0 bases and J by 6 bases, with 14 bases left in between. This CDR3 is CASSQSSTVAHGYTF. In DNA, the CDR3 is TGCGCCAGCAGTCAATCCTCGACAGTAGCCCATGGCTACACCTTC.

The rearrangement joins TRBV9 to TRBJ2-5; 8 bases agree with TRBD2. CDR1 SGDLS and CDR2 YYNGEE come from the germline V gene. V was pared by 0 bases and J by 5 bases, with 6 bases of the junction left unmatched. This CDR3 spans 15 amino acids. CDR3 DNA: TGTGCCAGCAGCGTAGCGGGGGGGCTTGTGGAGACCCAGTACTTC. Translated: CASSVAGGLVETQYF.

The J gene is TRBJ2-1, the V gene TRBV5-1; 10 bases align to TRBD2. J lost 3 bases, V lost 7 bases, and 4 bases had no gene match. The germline gives CDR1 SGHRS, CDR2 YFSETQ. The CDR3 extends over 14 amino acids. CDR3 DNA sequence: TGCGCCAGCGAACTAGCGGGGAACTACAATGAGCAGTTCTTC. It translates to CASELAGNYNEQFF.